What follows are 20 T cell receptor beta chains derived from one specimen sequenced in a study of cytomegalovirus exposure and HLA in healthy donors. Assay used: immunoSEQ multiplex PCR; TCRdb lists only in-frame clones, some missing. Of 60,000 to 75,000 clones in the sample, roughly 96% were seen once. Sequencing input: PBMCs. These receptor sequences come from a man younger than 30 in good health and CMV-seronegative.

The genes are TRBV5-4 and TRBJ1-3; D remains unclear. Germline V lookup: CDR1 SGHNT, CDR2 YYREEE (reference sequence). V lost 4 bases and J 4 bases, leaving 6 bases between the germline ends. The CDR3 contains 12 residues. The CDR3 DNA reads TGTGCCAGCAGCCCGACAGGAAACACCATATATTTT. Residues: CASSPTGNTIYF.

The chain carries TRBV29-1 and TRBJ2-1; 11 bases are a match to TRBD2. V was clipped by 4 bases and J by 4 bases; unmatched bases: 3. Germline CDR1 is SQVTM and CDR2 is ANQGSEA. The CDR3 totals 14 residues. The chain's CDR3 is CSVARTSGYNEQFF. CDR3 in DNA: TGCAGCGTTGCACGGACTAGCGGGTACAATGAGCAGTTCTTC.

J is TRBJ2-1 and V is TRBV11-2; 7 bases agree with TRBD1. This CDR3 region has 15 residues. Trimming took 6 bases from V and 10 from J; bases not matched to a gene: 15. Germline V gene sequence: CDR1 SGHAT, CDR2 FQNNGV. The CDR3, as DNA: TGTGCCAGCAGGAGAACGACAGGGATCGGATGGGAGCAGTTCTTC. Its protein product is CASRRTTGIGWEQFF.

The chain is built from TRBV5-4 and TRBJ2-2; 12 positions agree with TRBD2. Per germline, CDR1 SGHNT and CDR2 YYREEE (reference sequence). Trimming removed 5 bases from V and 5 bases from J; junction bases left unmatched: 7. This CDR3 spans 16 amino acids. The CDR3 sequence is CASRPSGRERTGELFF. CDR3 nucleotide sequence: TGTGCCAGCAGGCCTAGCGGGAGGGAGAGAACCGGGGAGCTGTTTTTT.

The V and J genes are TRBV12-5 and TRBJ2-2; D gene uncertain. Germline V CDR1 and CDR2: LGHNT, FRNRAP. The CDR3 length is 13 residues. V gave up 0 bases and J gave up 4 bases, with 3 bases separating them. This CDR3 reads CASGLVGTGELFF. The CDR3 region has the DNA TGTGCTAGTGGTTTGGTCGGCACCGGGGAGCTGTTTTTT.

The chain couples TRBV11-2 to TRBJ1-1, with D possibly being TRBD1 (5 bases). Looked up from germline, CDR1 is SGHAT and CDR2 is FQNNGV. The CDR3 has 17 amino acids. Trimming left V 0 bases short and J 3 bases short, with 17 bases between. CDR3 region: CASSLDLGHTTDTEAFF. The CDR3 nucleotides read TGTGCCAGCAGCTTAGATCTCGGACATACGACGGACACTGAAGCTTTCTTT.

This clone appeared once. This chain links TRBV4-1 with TRBJ2-1, with a weak D call TRBD1 (6 bases). V gave up 4 bases and J gave up 7 bases, with 8 bases separating them. Germline values: CDR1 MGHRA, CDR2 YSYEKL. This CDR3 has 12 residues. DNA of the CDR3: TGCGCCAGCAGCCGAACAGGGAATGAGCAGTTCTTC. This sequence encodes CASSRTGNEQFF.

The rearrangement uses TRBV16 and TRBJ2-1, with a weak D call TRBD1 (6 bases). The CDR3 totals 14 residues. V lost 6 bases to trimming and J lost 5 bases, with 14 bases between them. Germline V gives CDR1 KGHSY, CDR2 FQNENV. As DNA, the CDR3 is TGTGCCAGCAGTCCCTCGTACAGGGACAATGAGCAGTTCTTC. Translating gives CASSPSYRDNEQFF.

The chain joins TRBV30 to TRBJ1-2; D possibly corresponds to TRBD1 (6 bases). The V end lost 3 bases, the J end lost 6 bases, and 14 bases lay between the germline ends. The CDR3 sequence is 13 residues long. CDR1 and CDR2 (germline): GTSNPN, SVGIG (reference sequence). The CDR3 protein is CAWSRTGRDGYTF. The CDR3 DNA sequence: TGTGCCTGGAGCCGTACAGGGAGGGATGGCTACACCTTC. Filled out from reference TRBV30 and TRBJ1-2, the complete variable domain reads SQTIHQWPATLVQPVGSPLSLECTVEGTSNPNLYWYRQAAGRGLQLLFYSVGIGQISSEVPQNLSASRPQDRQFILSSKKLLLSDSGFYLCAWSRTGRDGYTFGSGTRLTVV.

The genes are TRBV25-1 and TRBJ2-1; maybe TRBD2 (5 bases). The V gene lost 1 base and the J gene lost 6 bases, with 10 bases spanning the gap. This CDR3 is built from 14 residues. CDR1 is MGHDK, CDR2 SYGVNS, per germline. The CDR3, as DNA: TGTGCCAGCAGTGAATTTTCAGCGGCCAATGAGCAGTTCTTC. The encoded protein is CASSEFSAANEQFF.

V and J are TRBV7-8 and TRBJ1-1; the D gene is possibly TRBD1 (6 bases). Germline CDR1 SGHVS, CDR2 FQNEAQ. Trimming took 1 base from V and 3 from J, leaving 15 bases between them. This CDR3 region has 16 residues. The CDR3: CASSLEQGGVHTEAFF. CDR3 DNA: TGTGCCAGCAGCTTAGAACAGGGTGGGGTCCACACTGAAGCTTTCTTT. Supplemented by reference TRBV7-8 and TRBJ1-1, the full variable domain reads GAGVSQSPRYKVAKRGQDVALRCDPISGHVSLFWYQQALGQGPEFLTYFQNEAQLDKSGLPSDRFFAERPEGSVSTLKIQRTQQEDSAVYLCASSLEQGGVHTEAFFGQGTRLTVV.

V is TRBV4-1 and J is TRBJ2-7; 9 nucleotides agree with TRBD1. Germline assignment: CDR1 MGHRA and CDR2 YSYEKL. The CDR3 is 14 residues long. Germline trimming cut 4 bases from V and 2 bases from J; bases unmatched to any gene: 3. CDR3: CASSPGQGTYEQYF. The CDR3 DNA follows: TGCGCCAGCAGCCCGGGACAGGGTACCTACGAGCAGTACTTC.

The chain employs TRBV27 and TRBJ2-7; 7 bases match TRBD1. The CDR3 length is 13 residues. Per germline, CDR1 MNHEY and CDR2 SMNVEV (reference sequence). The V segment lost 6 bases and the J segment 3 bases; nucleotides outside the gene matches: 5. The CDR3 nucleotides are TGTGCCAGCAGGGGGACAGCAGTCTACGAGCAGTACTTC. It encodes CASRGTAVYEQYF.

The V and J genes are TRBV12-5 and TRBJ1-2, with D maybe TRBD1 (6 bases). The V end was cut by 6 bases, the J end by 8 bases, with 22 bases between. CDR3 length equals 15 residues. Germline CDR1 LGHNT, CDR2 FRNRAP. The CDR3 DNA follows: TGTGCTAGTGGCTGCCCGGACGAGGGTGGGGGCGGCTACACCTTC. This encodes CASGCPDEGGGGYTF.

The rearrangement joins TRBV7-2 to TRBJ2-2; D gene ambiguous. This CDR3 comprises 16 residues. Trimming pared 1 base from V and 0 bases from J, leaving 9 bases between. The germline gives CDR1 SGHTA, CDR2 FQGNSA. CDR3 sequence: CASSLVPGSNTGELFF. CDR3 DNA: TGTGCCAGCAGCTTAGTACCGGGTTCGAACACCGGGGAGCTGTTTTTT.

The chain carries TRBV9 and TRBJ2-1; TRBD1 agrees at 11 bases. CDR1 and CDR2 from the germline V gene are SGDLS and YYNGEE. The ends lost 2 bases at V and 7 bases at J; junction bases unmatched: 5. CDR3 length equals 15 residues. For the CDR3, the DNA is TGTGCCAGCAGCGTTTCCGGGACAGGGGGGAATGAGCAGTTCTTC. Encoded protein: CASSVSGTGGNEQFF.

The chain carries TRBV5-4 and TRBJ2-1, with a tentative D call TRBD1 (6 bases). The CDR3 length is 15 residues. Trimming left V 3 bases short and J 5 bases short, with 15 bases between. Germline V lookup: CDR1 SGHNT, CDR2 YYREEE (reference sequence). The CDR3 region is CASSSRRDNHNEQFF. In nucleotides, the CDR3 is TGTGCCAGCAGCTCCCGCCGGGACAATCACAATGAGCAGTTCTTC.

This clone was found once. V usage is TRBV27 and J usage is TRBJ2-7; 12 bases map to TRBD2. The CDR3 is 14 residues long. CDR1 MNHEY and CDR2 SMNVEV come from the germline V gene (reference sequence). J was trimmed by 6 bases and V by 6 bases; bases with no gene match: 6. The CDR3 sequence: CASRTTSGSREQYF. As DNA, the CDR3 is TGTGCCAGCAGAACGACTAGCGGGAGTCGCGAGCAGTACTTC.

The chain couples TRBV7-2 to TRBJ2-1; 10 bases are shared with TRBD1. The CDR3 covers 16 residues. Germline CDR1 is SGHTA and CDR2 is FQGNSA. J was trimmed by 9 bases and V by 3 bases; bases with no gene match: 11. DNA of the CDR3: TGTGCCAGCAGCTTTGTGGGGACAGGGGCAGTCGGTGAGCAGTTCTTC. Encoded protein: CASSFVGTGAVGEQFF.

The CDR3 DNA reads TGTGCCAGCAGTTTAGCTAGCAGCGGCTGGCGGTTCTTC. This translates into CASSLASSGWRFF. The rearrangement uses TRBV27 and TRBJ2-1; TRBD2 might be the D (5 bases). This CDR3 contains 13 residues. Deletions cut 2 bases from V and 15 bases from J, with 17 bases between. CDR1 MNHEY and CDR2 SMNVEV come from the germline V gene (reference sequence).